The 27 T cell receptor beta chains given below trace back to one sample, sequenced in a study of T cells after yellow fever vaccination. One entry per CDR3 protein results from TCRdb running MiXCR on the 5' RACE reads. The sample lists approximately 600,000 distinct CDR3 sequences; over 9% were seen once. The sample consisted of PBMCs, taken on the day of the yellow fever booster vaccination. The receptors were sampled from a man younger than 45 who received the YFV17D yellow fever vaccine.

This chain links TRBV20-1 with TRBJ1-6; D unclear. Per the germline V gene, CDR1 is DFQATT and CDR2 is SNEGSKA (reference sequence). The CDR3 contains 15 residues. Trimming removed 6 bases from V and 7 bases from J, with 19 bases in between. The CDR3 here is CSARSSGSTNSPLHF. The CDR3 DNA sequence: TGCAGTGCCAGGAGCTCGGGTAGTACCAATTCACCCCTCCACTTT.

The chain couples TRBV6-5 to TRBJ2-1; 7 positions agree with TRBD2. The assigned J gene may be wrong: the sequence end matches TRBJ2-7 better. Germline V gene lookup returns CDR1 MNHEY and CDR2 SVGAGI. The CDR3 is 16 amino acids. Written as DNA, the CDR3 is TGTGCCAGCAGTTACTCTCGAGGGGCGGGAGAACGAAGGCAGTACTTC. Residues: CASSYSRGAGERRQYF.

This clonotype has only a few counts. The chain combines TRBV6-5 with TRBJ1-5; D is unresolved. Trimming took 0 bases from V and 7 from J, leaving 10 bases between them. CDR1 MNHEY and CDR2 SVGAGI come from the germline V gene. CDR3 length equals 14 residues. The CDR3 here is CASSYSEGWQPQHF. CDR3 nucleotide sequence: TGTGCCAGCAGTTACTCGGAGGGTTGGCAGCCCCAGCATTTT.

This clonotype has a handful of counts. V is TRBV20-1 and J is TRBJ2-4; unclear D gene. V gave up 0 bases and J gave up 10 bases, with 7 bases separating them. Germline CDR1 DFQATT, CDR2 SNEGSKA (reference sequence). The CDR3 sequence is 11 residues long. In DNA, the CDR3 is TGCAGTGCTAGAGAAGTGTCAATTCAGTACTTC. It is translated as CSAREVSIQYF.

This clonotype was counted a few times. The rearrangement joins TRBV7-8 to TRBJ2-5, with 7 bases lining up with TRBD2. The CDR3 spans 16 residues. Germline values: CDR1 SGHVS, CDR2 FQNEAQ. V lost 2 bases, J lost 2 bases, and 8 bases stayed unmatched. The CDR3 DNA reads TGTGCCAGCAGCTTATCTCTAGCGGACGGGCAAGAGACCCAGTACTTC. Protein: CASSLSLADGQETQYF.

In its sample, this clonotype was seen a few times. The CDR3 here is CASSSGQGYAETQYF. Here the CDR3 DNA reads TGCGCCAGCAGCTCGGGACAGGGGTACGCAGAGACCCAGTACTTC. V and J are TRBV5-1 and TRBJ2-5; 10 positions agree with TRBD1. In germline, CDR1 is SGHRS, CDR2 YFSETQ. The junction had 6 bases not matched to a gene; V was cut back by 3 bases and J by 4 bases. The CDR3 totals 15 residues.

V and J are TRBV7-8 and TRBJ1-1; D not certain. The germline V gene has CDR1 SGHVS and CDR2 FQNEAQ. CDR3 length: 15 residues. V was trimmed by 2 bases and J by 7 bases, leaving 17 bases between them. The CDR3 sequence: CASSLSGSPGGEAFF. DNA for the CDR3: TGTGCCAGCAGCTTATCTGGGTCCCCGGGTGGTGAAGCTTTCTTT.

This clonotype has more than one count but fewer than ten. The gene calls are TRBV23-1 and TRBJ1-5; D possibly corresponds to TRBD1 (5 bases). TRBV23-1 is an ORF; its function is uncertain. The V end was cut by 0 bases, the J end by 5 bases, with 14 bases between. This CDR3 comprises 16 residues. CDR3 DNA sequence: TGCGCCAGCAGTCAATCGCAACAGGACATCCATCAGCCCCAGCATTTT. Protein: CASSQSQQDIHQPQHF.

V is TRBV7-6 and J is TRBJ2-7; TRBD2 agrees at 8 bases. Germline V lookup: CDR1 SGHVS, CDR2 FNYEAQ. J lost 3 bases, V lost 4 bases, and 5 bases had no gene match. This CDR3 contains 14 residues. CDR3 region: CASSSGGINYEQYF. CDR3 coding DNA: TGTGCCAGCAGCTCGGGGGGGATAAACTACGAGCAGTACTTC.

This clonotype occurred a few times. CDR3 region: CASSQTTGGGQPQHF. CDR3 nucleotide sequence: TGTGCCAGCTCACAGACTACAGGGGGCGGTCAGCCCCAGCATTTT. The chain uses TRBV18 and TRBJ1-5; TRBD1 agrees at 9 bases. Losses at the gene ends were 4 bases for V and 6 bases for J; bases not matched to a gene: 7. This CDR3 has 15 amino acids. Looked up from germline, CDR1 is KGHSH and CDR2 is LQKENI.

This clonotype was found a few times. The chain combines TRBV12-3 or TRBV12-4 with TRBJ2-7, with TRBD2 identical over 8 bases. V lost 7 bases and J lost 7; bases outside the gene matches: 18. CDR3 length: 16 residues. The CDR3 spells CASTLGSGRRGLEQYF. The CDR3 DNA follows: TGTGCCAGCACCTTAGGCAGCGGGAGAAGAGGCCTGGAGCAGTACTTC.

CDR3 sequence: CSARGGGDEKLFF. DNA of the CDR3: TGCAGTGCCCGCGGAGGGGGAGATGAAAAACTGTTTTTT. The rearrangement links TRBV20-1 to TRBJ1-4; the D gene is possibly TRBD1 (6 bases). Germline V gene sequence: CDR1 DFQATT, CDR2 SNEGSKA (reference sequence). The CDR3 spans 13 residues. Trimming left V 6 bases short and J 6 bases short, with 14 bases between.

This clonotype was observed many times. J is TRBJ2-3 and V is TRBV7-8, with D tentatively TRBD1 (5 bases). V was pared by 1 base and J by 6 bases, with 14 bases between. From germline, CDR1 is SGHVS and CDR2 FQNEAQ. The CDR3 sequence is 15 residues long. CDR3: CASSLEGAARDTQYF. The CDR3 DNA reads TGTGCCAGCAGCTTAGAAGGGGCGGCGCGGGATACGCAGTATTTT.

V is TRBV4-3 and J is TRBJ2-7; no firm D call. From germline, CDR1 is LGHNA and CDR2 YSLEER. The CDR3 extends over 15 amino acids. Trimming pared 3 bases from V and 0 bases from J, leaving 12 bases between. The CDR3 is CASSQETTPSYEQYF. The CDR3 DNA follows: TGCGCCAGCAGCCAGGAGACCACCCCCTCCTACGAGCAGTACTTC.

This clonotype appeared a few times. The chain carries TRBV20-1 and TRBJ2-3; 7 bases are a match to TRBD1. Losses at the gene ends were 3 bases for V and 4 bases for J; bases not matched to a gene: 4. The CDR3 is 13 amino acids. Germline V lookup: CDR1 DFQATT, CDR2 SNEGSKA (reference sequence). CDR3 loop: CSARKTGADTQYF. The CDR3 DNA is TGCAGTGCTAGGAAAACAGGGGCAGATACGCAGTATTTT.

The CDR3 DNA follows: TGTGCCAGCAGCTCGGCCAGTCAGAACACTGAAGCTTTCTTT. It is translated as CASSSASQNTEAFF. The chain links TRBV9 to TRBJ1-1; no firm D call. Trimming removed 4 bases from V and 1 base from J, with 11 bases in between. CDR1 and CDR2 from the germline V gene are SGDLS and YYNGEE. The CDR3 contains 14 residues.

This clonotype was seen only a few times. The rearrangement links TRBV4-1 to TRBJ2-1, with D perhaps TRBD1 (5 bases). V was clipped by 1 base and J by 13 bases, with 11 bases between them. There are 12 residues in the CDR3. Germline lookup yields CDR1 MGHRA and CDR2 YSYEKL. The CDR3 DNA sequence: TGCGCCAGCAGCCAAGGAGATGGGGCTCAGTTCTTC. Amino acids: CASSQGDGAQFF.

This clonotype has a handful of counts. The V and J genes are TRBV7-3 and TRBJ2-1; D unclear. V was cut by 4 bases and J by 3 bases, with 7 bases left in between. Looked up from germline, CDR1 is SGHTA and CDR2 is FQGTGA. The length of the CDR3 is 13 residues. Here the CDR3 DNA reads TGTGCCAGCAGCTCGGACGTCTACAATGAGCAGTTCTTC. Translated, it gives CASSSDVYNEQFF.

J is TRBJ2-3 and V is TRBV28; D ambiguous. Germline CDR1 is MDHEN and CDR2 is SYDVKM. The ends were cut back, 6 bases at V and 0 bases at J, with 7 bases in the middle. This CDR3 region has 13 residues. As DNA, the CDR3 is TGTGCCAGCAGGGACGCTAGCACAGATACGCAGTATTTT. Protein product: CASRDASTDTQYF.

This clonotype was observed a handful of times. This chain connects TRBV29-1 to TRBJ2-5; D is unclear. The CDR3 sequence is 10 residues long. Trimming took 4 bases from V and 5 from J, leaving 5 bases between them. The germline CDR1 and CDR2 sequences are SQVTM and ANQGSEA. This chain's CDR3 is CSVVLETQYF. The CDR3 nucleotides are TGCAGCGTTGTTTTGGAGACCCAGTACTTC. The whole variable domain, filled in from reference TRBV29-1 and TRBJ2-5, reads SAVISQKPSRDICQRGTSLTIQCQVDSQVTMMFWYRQQPGQSLTLIATANQGSEATYESGFVIDKFPISRPNLTFSTLTVSNMSPEDSSIYLCSVVLETQYFGPGTRLLVL.

The chain recombines TRBV7-2 with TRBJ1-2, with no clear D. Between the trimmed V and J ends, which lost 1 base and 5 bases, there was a span of 5 bases. Germline V gives CDR1 SGHTA, CDR2 FQGNSA. This CDR3 comprises 12 residues. Here the CDR3 reads CASSLGRYGYTF. CDR3 sequence (DNA): TGTGCCAGCAGCTTAGGACGGTATGGCTACACCTTC.

This clonotype has a handful of counts. The CDR3 reads CSAIKSRIAGGSPLNEQFF. CDR3 coding DNA: TGCAGTGCTATAAAGTCTCGAATAGCGGGAGGGAGTCCTCTCAATGAGCAGTTCTTC. The chain carries TRBV20-1 and TRBJ2-1, with 11 bases aligning to TRBD2. Looked up from germline, CDR1 is DFQATT and CDR2 is SNEGSKA (reference sequence). V was pared by 4 bases and J by 6 bases, with 20 bases of the junction left unmatched. The CDR3 runs 19 residues.

This clonotype came up many times. J is TRBJ2-1 and V is TRBV24-1, with 7 bases aligning to TRBD1. Trimming removed 4 bases from V and 5 bases from J; junction bases left unmatched: 7. Germline V gene sequence: CDR1 KGHDR, CDR2 SFDVKD. CDR3 length: 15 residues. This CDR3 reads CATSDPDTGDNEQFF. CDR3 DNA sequence: TGTGCCACCAGTGACCCTGATACAGGGGACAATGAGCAGTTCTTC.

This clonotype was recorded a few times. This chain uses TRBV6-1 with TRBJ1-5, with a tentative D call TRBD1 (6 bases). V was cut by 10 bases and J by 8 bases, with 18 bases left in between. Germline CDR1 MNHNS, CDR2 SASEGT. The CDR3 has 13 residues. The CDR3 reads CATWGAPGEPQHF. The CDR3 DNA reads TGTGCCACCTGGGGGGCACCTGGGGAGCCCCAGCATTTT.

The J gene is TRBJ1-4, the V gene TRBV20-1; the D is unclear. The germline V gene has CDR1 DFQATT and CDR2 SNEGSKA (reference sequence). Trimming removed 3 bases from V and 3 bases from J, with 17 bases in between. CDR3 length: 16 amino acids. The DNA for the CDR3 is TGCAGTGCTAGTTCCGACGGTCTGCGAGCTAATGAAAAACTGTTTTTT. Its translation is CSASSDGLRANEKLFF.

The rearrangement uses TRBV12-3 or TRBV12-4 and TRBJ1-1; D ambiguous. This CDR3 region has 14 residues. V gave up 4 bases and J gave up 5 bases, with 14 bases separating them. The DNA of the CDR3 is TGTGCCAGCAGTTCGTTGGAGGGTACAACTGAAGCTTTCTTT. Translating it yields CASSSLEGTTEAFF.

At least ten counts were recorded for this clonotype. This CDR3 is CASSRTGAVSYNEQFF. The CDR3 DNA reads TGTGCCAGCAGCCGGACGGGGGCGGTTTCCTACAATGAGCAGTTCTTC. This chain links TRBV9 with TRBJ2-1; D tentatively reads TRBD1 or TRBD2 (6 bases each). Per the germline V gene, CDR1 is SGDLS and CDR2 is YYNGEE. Trimming cost V 4 bases and J 1 base, with 15 bases left between them. CDR3 length: 16 residues.